The present T cell receptor beta chain was sequenced within a study of OX40 agonist ivuxolimab in advanced cancers. TCRdb's table, derived via immunoSEQ multiplex PCR, lists solely in-frame clones and lacks some. Among about 45,000 clones, roughly 90% were seen once, and the ten largest hold about 12%. Sample: CD4+ or CD8+ T cells sorted from blood, taken in a trial of the OX40 agonist ivuxolimab. The TCR originated in an adult with an advanced solid tumor such as melanoma, head and neck, liver or kidney cancer.

CDR3 sequence: CASSFEAAYEQYF. CDR3 DNA: TGTGCCAGCAGCTTTGAGGCGGCCTACGAGCAGTACTTC. The V and J genes are TRBV5-5 and TRBJ2-5; D is uncertain. The J call could be wrong; TRBJ2-7 is a better fit for the DNA end. The CDR3 runs to 13 residues. Germline CDR1 is SGHKS and CDR2 is YYEKEE (reference sequence).